This entry features one TCR beta chain sequence. Germline V gene sequence: CDR1 LGHNT, CDR2 FRNRAP. V was clipped by 5 bases and J by 0 bases, with 7 bases between them. This CDR3 contains 13 residues. These data come from a study of CD8+ T cells in alopecia areata. The treatment denotes: oral pan-JAK inhibitor, 5-10 mg twice daily. cDNA serving as the sequencing template came from extracted, reverse transcribed RNA. Measured with immunoSEQ multiplex PCR; TCRdb has only the in-frame clones, and not every one. The data hold about 200,000 clones, with 35% to 40% observed a single time. This sequence was found in a human donor with alopecia areata. This chain links TRBV12-5 with TRBJ2-5; D gene ambiguous. Here the sequenced sample was CD4+ T cells sorted from blood, taken at approximately week 31, from a patient treated with tofacitinib. Written as DNA, the CDR3 is TGTGCTAGTGGTCTTCCAAACCAAGAGACCCAGTACTTC. Protein sequence: CASGLPNQETQYF.